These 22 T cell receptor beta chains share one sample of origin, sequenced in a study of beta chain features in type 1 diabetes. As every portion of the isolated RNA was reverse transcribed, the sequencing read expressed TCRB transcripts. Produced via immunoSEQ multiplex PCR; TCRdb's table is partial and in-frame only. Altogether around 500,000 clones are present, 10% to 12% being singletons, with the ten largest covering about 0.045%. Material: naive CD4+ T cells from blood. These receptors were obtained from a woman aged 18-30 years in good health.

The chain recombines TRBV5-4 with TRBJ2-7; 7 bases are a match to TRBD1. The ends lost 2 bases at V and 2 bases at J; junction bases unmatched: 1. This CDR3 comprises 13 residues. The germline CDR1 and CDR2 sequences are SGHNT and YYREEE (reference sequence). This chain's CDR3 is CASSLTGAYEQYV. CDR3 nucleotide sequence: TGTGCCAGCAGCTTAACAGGGGCCTACGAGCAGTACGTC.

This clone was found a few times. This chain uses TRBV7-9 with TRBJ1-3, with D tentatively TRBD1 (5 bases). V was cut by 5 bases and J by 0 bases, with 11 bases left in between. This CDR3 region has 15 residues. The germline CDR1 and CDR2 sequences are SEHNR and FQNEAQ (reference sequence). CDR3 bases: TGTGCCAGCAGCCTCACGACAGTCTCTGGAAACACCATATATTTT. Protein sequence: CASSLTTVSGNTIYF.

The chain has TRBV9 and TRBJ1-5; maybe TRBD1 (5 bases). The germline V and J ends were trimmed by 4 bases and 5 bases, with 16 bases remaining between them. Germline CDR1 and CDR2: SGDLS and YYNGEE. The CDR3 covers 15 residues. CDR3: CASSITDSFDQPQHF. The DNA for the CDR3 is TGTGCCAGCAGCATAACCGACAGTTTTGATCAGCCCCAGCATTTT.

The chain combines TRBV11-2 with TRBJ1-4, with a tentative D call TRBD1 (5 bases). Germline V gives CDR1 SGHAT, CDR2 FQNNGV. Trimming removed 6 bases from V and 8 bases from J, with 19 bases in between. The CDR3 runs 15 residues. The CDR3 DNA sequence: TGTGCCAGCAGACCCACAGGAGGGACTAGGGAAAAACTGTTTTTT. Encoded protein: CASRPTGGTREKLFF.

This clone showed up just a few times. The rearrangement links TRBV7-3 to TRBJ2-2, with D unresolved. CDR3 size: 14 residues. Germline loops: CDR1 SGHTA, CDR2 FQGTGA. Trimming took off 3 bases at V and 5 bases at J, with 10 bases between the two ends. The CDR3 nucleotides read TGTGCCAGCAGCTTTGTAGGAAATACCGGGGAGCTGTTTTTT. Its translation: CASSFVGNTGELFF.

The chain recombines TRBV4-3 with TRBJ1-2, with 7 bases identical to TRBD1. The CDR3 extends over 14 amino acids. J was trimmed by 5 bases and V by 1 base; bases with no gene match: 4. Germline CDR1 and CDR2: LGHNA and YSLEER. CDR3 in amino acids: CASSQADRAYGYTF. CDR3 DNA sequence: TGCGCCAGCAGCCAAGCTGACAGGGCATATGGCTACACCTTC.

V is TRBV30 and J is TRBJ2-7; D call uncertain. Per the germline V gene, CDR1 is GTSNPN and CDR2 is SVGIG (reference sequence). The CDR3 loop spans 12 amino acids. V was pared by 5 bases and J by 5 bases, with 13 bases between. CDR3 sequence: CAWDQKTHEQYF. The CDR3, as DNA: TGTGCCTGGGACCAAAAAACCCACGAGCAGTACTTC.

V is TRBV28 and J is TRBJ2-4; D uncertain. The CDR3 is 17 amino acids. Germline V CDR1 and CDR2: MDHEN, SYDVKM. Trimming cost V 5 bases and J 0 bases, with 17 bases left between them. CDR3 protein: CASSSGQLVLAKNIQYF. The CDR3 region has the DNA TGTGCCAGCAGTAGTGGGCAGTTGGTACTAGCCAAAAACATTCAGTACTTC.

The CDR3, as DNA: TGCGCCAGCAGCCAAGATCGCAGGGTCTATAATTCACCCCTCCACTTT. It is translated as CASSQDRRVYNSPLHF. The chain joins TRBV4-3 to TRBJ1-6, with D possibly being TRBD1 (5 bases). The CDR3 extends over 16 amino acids. From germline, CDR1 is LGHNA and CDR2 YSLEER. Trimming removed 0 bases from V and 3 bases from J, with 9 bases in between.

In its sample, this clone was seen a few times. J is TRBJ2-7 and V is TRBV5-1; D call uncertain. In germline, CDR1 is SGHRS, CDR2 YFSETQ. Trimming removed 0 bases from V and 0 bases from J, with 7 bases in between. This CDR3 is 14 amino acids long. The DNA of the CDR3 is TGCGCCAGCAGCTTGGAGCCGACCTCCTACGAGCAGTACGTC. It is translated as CASSLEPTSYEQYV.

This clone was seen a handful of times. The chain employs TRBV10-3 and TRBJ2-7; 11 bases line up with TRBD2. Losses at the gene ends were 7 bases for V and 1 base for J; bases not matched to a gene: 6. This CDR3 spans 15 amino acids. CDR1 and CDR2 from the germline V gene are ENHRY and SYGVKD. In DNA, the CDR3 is TGTGCCATCAAAGGACTAGCGGGCCTGTCCTACGAGCAGTACTTC. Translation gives CAIKGLAGLSYEQYF.

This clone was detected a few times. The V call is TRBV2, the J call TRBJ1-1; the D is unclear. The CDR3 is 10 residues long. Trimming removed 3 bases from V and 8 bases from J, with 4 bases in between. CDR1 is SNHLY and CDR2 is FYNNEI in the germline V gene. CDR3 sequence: CASSEREAFF. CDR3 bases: TGTGCCAGCAGTGAGAGGGAAGCTTTCTTT.

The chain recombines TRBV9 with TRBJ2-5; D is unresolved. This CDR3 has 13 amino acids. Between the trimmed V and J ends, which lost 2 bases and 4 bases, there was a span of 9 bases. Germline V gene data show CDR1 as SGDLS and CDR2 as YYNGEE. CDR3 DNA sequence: TGTGCCAGCAGCGTTCGGCGAGGAGAGACCCAGTACTTC. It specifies CASSVRRGETQYF.

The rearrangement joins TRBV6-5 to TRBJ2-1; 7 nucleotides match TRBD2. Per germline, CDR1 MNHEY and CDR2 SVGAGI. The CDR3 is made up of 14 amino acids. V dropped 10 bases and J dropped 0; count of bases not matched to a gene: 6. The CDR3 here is CATALAASYNEQFF. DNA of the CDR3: TGTGCCACAGCCCTAGCGGCCTCCTACAATGAGCAGTTCTTC.

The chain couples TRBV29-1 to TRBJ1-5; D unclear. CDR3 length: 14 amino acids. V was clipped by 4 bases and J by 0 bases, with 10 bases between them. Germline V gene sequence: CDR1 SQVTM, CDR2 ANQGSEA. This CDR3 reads CSVASGDSNQPQHF. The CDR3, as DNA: TGCAGCGTTGCCTCTGGCGATAGCAATCAGCCCCAGCATTTT.

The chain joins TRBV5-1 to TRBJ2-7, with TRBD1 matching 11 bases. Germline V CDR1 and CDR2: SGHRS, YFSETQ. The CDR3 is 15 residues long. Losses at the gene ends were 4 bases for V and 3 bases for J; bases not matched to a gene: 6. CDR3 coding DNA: TGCGCCAGCAGCCGACCGGGACAGGGGGTCTACGAGCAGTACTTC. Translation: CASSRPGQGVYEQYF.

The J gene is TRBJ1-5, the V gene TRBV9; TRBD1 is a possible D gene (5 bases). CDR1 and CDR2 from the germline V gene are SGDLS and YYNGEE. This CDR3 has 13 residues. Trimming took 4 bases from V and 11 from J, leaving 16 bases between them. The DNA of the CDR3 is TGTGCCAGCAGCCCCGACCTGGGGGAAGCCCAGCATTTT. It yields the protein CASSPDLGEAQHF.

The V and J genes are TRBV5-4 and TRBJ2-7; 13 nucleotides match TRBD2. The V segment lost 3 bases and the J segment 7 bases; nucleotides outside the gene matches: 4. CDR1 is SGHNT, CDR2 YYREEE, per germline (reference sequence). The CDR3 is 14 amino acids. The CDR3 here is CASSSGTSGNEQYF. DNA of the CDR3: TGTGCCAGCAGCTCCGGGACTAGCGGGAATGAGCAGTACTTC.

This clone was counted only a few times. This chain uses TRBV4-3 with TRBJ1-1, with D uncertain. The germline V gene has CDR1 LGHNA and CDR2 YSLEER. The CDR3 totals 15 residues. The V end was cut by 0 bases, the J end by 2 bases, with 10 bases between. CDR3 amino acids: CASSQDRQFNTEAFF. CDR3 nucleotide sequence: TGCGCCAGCAGCCAAGATCGGCAGTTTAACACTGAAGCTTTCTTT.

The CDR3 bases are TGCGCCAGCGGGACAGGGTCTATCTACAATGAGCAGTTCTTC. It yields the protein CASGTGSIYNEQFF. V usage is TRBV5-1 and J usage is TRBJ2-1, with 9 positions matching TRBD1. There are 14 residues in the CDR3. Germline assignment: CDR1 SGHRS and CDR2 YFSETQ. V trimming: 7 bases; J trimming: 3 bases; junction bases outside the gene matches: 5.

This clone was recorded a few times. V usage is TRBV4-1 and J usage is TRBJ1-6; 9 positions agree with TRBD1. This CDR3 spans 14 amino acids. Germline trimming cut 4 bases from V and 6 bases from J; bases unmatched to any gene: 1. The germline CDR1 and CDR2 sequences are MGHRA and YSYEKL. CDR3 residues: CASSRDRANSPLHF. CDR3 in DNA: TGCGCCAGCAGCCGGGACAGGGCTAATTCACCCCTCCACTTT.

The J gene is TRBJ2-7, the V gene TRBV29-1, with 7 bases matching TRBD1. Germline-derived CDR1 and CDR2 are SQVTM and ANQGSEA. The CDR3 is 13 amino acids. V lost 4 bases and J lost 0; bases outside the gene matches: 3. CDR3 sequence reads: CSVARDSSYEQYF. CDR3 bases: TGCAGCGTTGCTAGGGACAGCTCCTACGAGCAGTACTTC.